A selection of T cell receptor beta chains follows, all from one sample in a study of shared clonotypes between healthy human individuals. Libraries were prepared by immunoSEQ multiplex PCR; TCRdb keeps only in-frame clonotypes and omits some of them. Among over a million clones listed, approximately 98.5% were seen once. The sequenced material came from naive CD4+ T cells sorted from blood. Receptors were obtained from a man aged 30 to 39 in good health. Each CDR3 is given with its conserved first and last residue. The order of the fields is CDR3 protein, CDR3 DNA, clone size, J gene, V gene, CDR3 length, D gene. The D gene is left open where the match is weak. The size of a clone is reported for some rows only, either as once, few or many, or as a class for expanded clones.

CDR3: CASSVAGTIAYNEQFF
DNA: TGTGCCAGCAGCGTAGCCGGGACCATAGCCTACAATGAGCAGTTCTTC
size: -
J: TRBJ2-1
V: TRBV9
length: 16
D: -

CDR3: CASSPGTSGEEQYF
DNA: TGTGCCAGCAGCCCCGGGACTAGCGGAGAGGAGCAGTACTTC
size: -
J: TRBJ2-7
V: TRBV7-3
length: 14
D: TRBD2

CDR3: CASSTTPGTSANNEQFF
DNA: TGTGCCAGCAGCACAACCCCCGGGACTAGCGCCAACAATGAGCAGTTCTTC
size: -
J: TRBJ2-1
V: TRBV9
length: 17
D: TRBD2

CDR3: CASSPDSSTDTQYF
DNA: TGTGCCAGCAGTCCTGACTCAAGCACAGATACGCAGTATTTT
size: -
J: TRBJ2-3
V: TRBV27
length: 14
D: -

CDR3: CACRSSTDTQYF
DNA: TGTGCCTGCAGAAGTAGCACAGATACGCAGTATTTT
size: -
J: TRBJ2-3
V: TRBV30
length: 12
D: -

CDR3: CAISESQQETQYF
DNA: TGTGCCATCAGTGAGAGTCAGCAAGAGACCCAGTACTTC
size: -
J: TRBJ2-5
V: TRBV10-3
length: 13
D: -

CDR3: CAPGREVWAGELFF
DNA: TGTGCCCCTGGCCGGGAGGTTTGGGCCGGGGAGCTGTTTTTT
size: -
J: TRBJ2-2
V: TRBV19
length: 14
D: TRBD2

CDR3: CASSLIGDNQPQHF
DNA: TGTGCCAGCAGTCTAATAGGGGACAATCAGCCCCAGCATTTT
size: -
J: TRBJ1-5
V: TRBV6-6
length: 14
D: -

CDR3: CSVEKSESSYEQYF
DNA: TGCAGCGTTGAAAAGTCCGAGTCCTCCTACGAGCAGTACTTC
size: -
J: TRBJ2-7
V: TRBV29-1
length: 14
D: -

CDR3: CASSEDGYGYTF
DNA: TGTGCCAGCAGTGAAGATGGCTATGGCTACACCTTC
size: -
J: TRBJ1-2
V: TRBV6-1
length: 12
D: -

CDR3: CASNRREGRYEQYF
DNA: TGTGCCAGCAACCGGAGGGAGGGCCGTTACGAGCAGTACTTC
size: once
J: TRBJ2-7
V: TRBV28
length: 14
D: TRBD2

CDR3: CASSLQAGLSYNEQFF
DNA: TGTGCCAGCAGCCTTCAAGCGGGACTCTCCTACAATGAGCAGTTCTTC
size: -
J: TRBJ2-1
V: TRBV7-2
length: 16
D: TRBD2

CDR3: CASSPRAQYQETQYF
DNA: TGTGCCAGCTCACCACGTGCCCAGTACCAAGAGACCCAGTACTTC
size: -
J: TRBJ2-5
V: TRBV18
length: 15
D: -

CDR3: CASSLGQGNYNEQFF
DNA: TGTGCCAGCAGTTTAGGGCAGGGGAACTACAATGAGCAGTTCTTC
size: -
J: TRBJ2-1
V: TRBV28
length: 15
D: -

CDR3: CASSLDSILAREQYF
DNA: TGTGCCAGCAGCTTAGATAGTATACTAGCTAGGGAGCAGTACTTC
size: -
J: TRBJ2-7
V: TRBV11-2
length: 15
D: -

CDR3: CSALTGTDTQYF
DNA: TGCAGCGCTCTGACAGGCACAGATACGCAGTATTTT
size: -
J: TRBJ2-3
V: TRBV29-1
length: 12
D: -

CDR3: CASSVPQWESSYNEQFF
DNA: TGCGCCAGCAGTGTTCCTCAGTGGGAAAGCTCCTACAATGAGCAGTTCTTC
size: -
J: TRBJ2-1
V: TRBV10-2
length: 17
D: -

CDR3: CASRGTVVGGYTF
DNA: TGTGCCAGCAGGGGGACCGTGGTCGGTGGCTACACCTTC
size: -
J: TRBJ1-2
V: TRBV6-1
length: 13
D: -

CDR3: CASTRPGLAGYNEQFF
DNA: TGTGCCAGCACTCGCCCGGGACTAGCGGGTTACAATGAGCAGTTCTTC
size: -
J: TRBJ2-1
V: TRBV25-1
length: 16
D: TRBD2

CDR3: CASSQSSSGSMGTQYF
DNA: TGCGCCAGCAGCCAATCTTCTAGCGGGAGTATGGGTACGCAGTATTTT
size: -
J: TRBJ2-3
V: TRBV4-3
length: 16
D: TRBD2

CDR3: CASSQVFGTSGYNEQFF
DNA: TGCGCCAGCAGCCAAGTGTTCGGGACTAGCGGTTACAATGAGCAGTTCTTC
size: -
J: TRBJ2-1
V: TRBV4-1
length: 17
D: TRBD2